This is a list of T cell receptor beta chains from one sample in a study of control samples from healthy donors and cancer patients. Assay: immunoSEQ multiplex PCR; the TCRdb copy retains only in-frame clones and omits some. The repertoire consists of under 200,000 clones, with around 96% occurring once and the leading ten covering under 1.2%. Sample: blood. The receptors were sampled from a woman aged 25 to 39 in good health. CDR3s include the opening cysteine and the closing phenylalanine or tryptophan. A D gene is named only where the DNA matches it firmly. Clone size is given for some rows only: seen once, a few or many times, or a class if the clone is expanded.

>.|TRBD1|TRBV28|TRBJ2-7|16
CASRQGGGKAWGEQYF
TGTGCCAGCCGACAGGGCGGTGGGAAAGCATGGGGCGAGCAGTACTTC
>few|TRBD1|TRBV19|TRBJ2-5|16
CASSTGTGGRQETQYF
TGTGCCAGTAGTACGGGGACAGGGGGCCGACAAGAGACCCAGTACTTC
>.|.|TRBV27|TRBJ2-7|14
CASSLGLGAYEQYF
TGTGCCAGCAGTTTAGGTCTTGGGGCCTACGAGCAGTACTTC
>once|.|TRBV9|TRBJ2-1|12
CASSQSSNEQFF
TGTGCCAGCAGCCAAAGTAGTAATGAGCAGTTCTTC
>.|.|TRBV5-1|TRBJ2-2|13
CASSFRGTGELFF
TGCGCCAGCAGCTTCAGGGGCACCGGGGAGCTGTTTTTT
>few|TRBD1|TRBV2|TRBJ2-2|15
CASSFWTGAAGELFF
TGTGCCAGCAGTTTCTGGACAGGGGCGGCCGGGGAGCTGTTTTTT
>.|.|TRBV30|TRBJ2-7|12
CAWSPVSYEQYF
TGTGCCTGGAGTCCGGTCTCCTACGAGCAGTACTTC
>.|.|TRBV20-1|TRBJ1-2|10
CSASLYGYTF
TGCAGTGCTAGTTTGTATGGCTACACCTTC
>.|.|TRBV28|TRBJ2-7|15
CASSLLGGPTYEQYF
TGTGCCAGCAGTTTATTAGGCGGGCCAACCTACGAGCAGTACTTC
>.|.|TRBV9|TRBJ2-2|14
CASSGGWGTGELFF
TGTGCCAGCAGCGGGGGCTGGGGCACCGGGGAGCTGTTTTTT
>.|.|TRBV2|TRBJ2-7|13
CASSDVSSREQYF
TGTGCCAGCAGTGACGTGAGTTCCCGTGAGCAGTACTTC
>.|.|TRBV27|TRBJ1-1|14
CASRVKGKNTEAFF
TGTGCCAGCAGGGTAAAAGGGAAGAACACTGAAGCTTTCTTT
>.|.|TRBV18|TRBJ1-1|16
CASSPQGGLVGTEAFF
TGTGCCAGCTCACCCCAAGGAGGACTCGTGGGCACTGAAGCTTTCTTT
>once|.|TRBV10-1|TRBJ2-3|16
CASSGAGLLSSGPQYF
TGCGCCAGCAGTGGGGCAGGACTGTTGTCCAGCGGACCGCAGTATTTT
>.|.|TRBV6-5|TRBJ2-1|11
CASTRGPREFF
TGTGCCAGCACCCGAGGACCACGGGAGTTCTTC
>.|.|TRBV19|TRBJ1-1|14
CASLNKGLYTDAFF
TGTGCCAGTCTGAATAAGGGACTATACACTGACGCTTTCTTT
>.|TRBD2|TRBV3-1/TRBV3-2|TRBJ2-1|17
CASSPGVRASGRGEQFF
TGTGCCAGCAGCCCAGGCGTTAGGGCTAGCGGGAGGGGCGAGCAGTTCTTC
>.|TRBD1|TRBV5-1|TRBJ1-1|16
CASSLRTGGASTEAFF
TGCGCCAGCAGCTTGAGGACAGGGGGCGCATCCACTGAAGCTTTCTTT
>.|TRBD1|TRBV12-3/TRBV12-4|TRBJ2-5|13
CASRKTGGETQYF
TGTGCCAGCAGAAAGACAGGGGGGGAGACCCAGTACTTC
>.|TRBD2|TRBV27|TRBJ2-1|14
CASSLGTIYNEQFF
TGTGCCAGCAGTTTAGGGACTATCTACAATGAGCAGTTCTTC
>.|.|TRBV19|TRBJ1-3|13
CASRWNSGNTIYF
TGTGCCAGTAGATGGAACTCTGGAAACACCATATATTTT
>.|.|TRBV6-5|TRBJ1-5|13
CASVGRTDQPQHF
TGTGCCAGCGTGGGACGGACGGATCAGCCCCAGCATTTT
>once|TRBD1|TRBV6-5|TRBJ2-3|14
CASSWDRGTDTQYF
TGTGCCAGCAGTTGGGACAGGGGCACAGATACGCAGTATTTT
>.|.|TRBV6-1|TRBJ1-6|16
CASSDGESSYNSPLHF
TGTGCCAGCAGTGACGGGGAGAGCTCCTATAATTCACCCCTCCACTTT
>.|.|TRBV2|TRBJ1-4|11
CASTKREKLFF
TGTGCCAGCACCAAAAGGGAAAAACTGTTTTTT
>.|TRBD1|TRBV9|TRBJ2-3|15
CASSVKDRETDTQYF
TGTGCCAGCAGCGTAAAGGACAGGGAGACAGATACGCAGTATTTT
>.|.|TRBV18|TRBJ2-7|14
CASSPLNARTEQYF
TGTGCCAGCTCACCACTTAATGCTAGAACCGAGCAGTACTTC
>.|.|TRBV9|TRBJ2-5|15
CASSVDGESEETQYF
TGTGCCAGCAGCGTAGATGGGGAGAGCGAGGAGACCCAGTACTTC